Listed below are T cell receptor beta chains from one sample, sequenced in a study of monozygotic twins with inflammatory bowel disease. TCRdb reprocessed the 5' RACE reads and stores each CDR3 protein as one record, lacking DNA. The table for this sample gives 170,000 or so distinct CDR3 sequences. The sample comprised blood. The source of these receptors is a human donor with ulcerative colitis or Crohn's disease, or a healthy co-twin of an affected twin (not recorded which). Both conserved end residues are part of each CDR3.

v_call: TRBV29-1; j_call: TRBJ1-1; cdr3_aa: CSVETGRMNTEAFF
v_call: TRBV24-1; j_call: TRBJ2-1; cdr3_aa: CATSDLGLAGINEQFF
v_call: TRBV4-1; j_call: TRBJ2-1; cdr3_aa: CASSQETRGNEQFF
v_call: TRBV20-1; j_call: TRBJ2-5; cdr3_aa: CSAEDGETQYF
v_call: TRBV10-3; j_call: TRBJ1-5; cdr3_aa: CATAYPNQPQHF
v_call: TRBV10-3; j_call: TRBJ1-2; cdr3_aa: CAITGDGFNYGYTF
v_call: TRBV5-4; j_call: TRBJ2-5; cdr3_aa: CASSIGNQETQYF
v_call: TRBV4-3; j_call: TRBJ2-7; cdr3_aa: CASSQGLGSGYEQYF
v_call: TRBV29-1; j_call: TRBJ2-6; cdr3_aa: CSVEDPGRRSGANVLTF
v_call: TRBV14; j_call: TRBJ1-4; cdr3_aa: CASADDGQGNEKLFF
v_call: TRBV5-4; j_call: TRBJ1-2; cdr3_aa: CASSQQGIWYGYTF
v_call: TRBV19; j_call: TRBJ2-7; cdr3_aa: CASSNGAGRTSYEQYF
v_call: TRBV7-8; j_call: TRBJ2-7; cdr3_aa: CASSLGRGFIFDEQYF
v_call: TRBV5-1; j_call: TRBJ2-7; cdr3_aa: CASSQREGSEQYF
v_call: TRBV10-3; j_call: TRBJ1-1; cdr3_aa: CAISEENTEAFF
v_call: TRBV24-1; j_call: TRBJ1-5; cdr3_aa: CATSDFYRAPRNQPQHF
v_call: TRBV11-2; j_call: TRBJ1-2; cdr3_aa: CASSPLSGGLSRGYTF
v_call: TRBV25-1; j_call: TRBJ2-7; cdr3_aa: CASSDLSGGSYEQYF
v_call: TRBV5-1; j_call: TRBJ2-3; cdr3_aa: CASSLVGQTDTQYF
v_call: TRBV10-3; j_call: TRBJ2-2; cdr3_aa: CAISVFPGQGDNTGELFF
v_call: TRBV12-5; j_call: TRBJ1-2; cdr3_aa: CASGSPWDRTYWDYGYTF
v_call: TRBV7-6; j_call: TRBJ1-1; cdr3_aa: CASSSPGGLNTEAFF
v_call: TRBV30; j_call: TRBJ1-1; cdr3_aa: CAWSKTANTEAFF
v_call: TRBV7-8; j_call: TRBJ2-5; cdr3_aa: CASSLNRGQETQYF
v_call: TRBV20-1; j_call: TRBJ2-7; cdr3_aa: CSAGTGGTYEQYF
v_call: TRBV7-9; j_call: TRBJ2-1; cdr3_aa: CASSPLGRYNEQFF
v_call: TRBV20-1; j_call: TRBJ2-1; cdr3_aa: CSAPTRGAGGHKNEQFF
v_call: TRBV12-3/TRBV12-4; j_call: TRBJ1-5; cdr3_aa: CASRVRGGSNQPQHF
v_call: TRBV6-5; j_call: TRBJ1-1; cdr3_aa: CASSYSEKGFTEAFF
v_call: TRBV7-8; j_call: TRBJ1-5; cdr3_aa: CASSPRGGGGRQNQPQHF
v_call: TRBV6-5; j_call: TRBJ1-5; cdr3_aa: CASSVGTGSQPQHF
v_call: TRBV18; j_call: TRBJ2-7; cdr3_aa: CASSRLSGDGYEQYF
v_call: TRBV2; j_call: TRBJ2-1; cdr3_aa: CASGLAGLGKYNEQFF
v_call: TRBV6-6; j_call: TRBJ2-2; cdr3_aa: CASSSFTGELFF
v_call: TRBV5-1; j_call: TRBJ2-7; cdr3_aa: CASSLVVTSYEQYF
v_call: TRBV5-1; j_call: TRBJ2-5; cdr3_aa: CASSFHRQGKEETQYF
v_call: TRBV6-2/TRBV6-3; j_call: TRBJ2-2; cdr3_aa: CASSSIDDTGELFF
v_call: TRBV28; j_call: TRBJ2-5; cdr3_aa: CASQDPRQYQETQYF
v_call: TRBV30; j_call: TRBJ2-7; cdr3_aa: CAWSLGWGNLGEQYF
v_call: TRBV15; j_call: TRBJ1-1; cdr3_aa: CATSAYRGFTEAFF
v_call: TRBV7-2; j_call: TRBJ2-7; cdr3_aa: CASSSGGTVRHEQYF